Shown below are 20 T cell receptor beta chains from a single sample sequenced in a study of CD4+ T cells in melanoma. Generated by immunoSEQ multiplex PCR, the TCRdb table keeps only in-frame clones and is missing some. The sample holds approximately 14,000 clones, around 80% seen once. The specimen sequenced was cells from a culture (not recorded whether cultured in vitro). The receptors derive from a human donor with melanoma.

By its share, this clone is medium-sized. The J gene is TRBJ2-1, the V gene TRBV2, with D tentatively TRBD1 (5 bases). The CDR3 runs 14 residues. CDR1 is SNHLY, CDR2 FYNNEI, per germline. Trimming left V 3 bases short and J 1 base short, with 7 bases between. This CDR3 is CASSDSGSYNEQFF. CDR3 DNA sequence: TGTGCCAGCAGTGATTCAGGGTCCTACAATGAGCAGTTCTTC.

This clone was detected once. The V and J genes are TRBV5-1 and TRBJ1-2; D is perhaps TRBD1 (6 bases). Trimming removed 0 bases at V and 5 bases at J, with 14 bases between. The CDR3 totals 15 residues. CDR1 and CDR2 from the germline V gene are SGHRS and YFSETQ. Written as DNA, the CDR3 is TGCGCCAGCAGCTTGGGACAGGAAGACCTATATGGCTACACCTTC. This codes for CASSLGQEDLYGYTF.

The V and J genes are TRBV6-1 and TRBJ1-2; 9 bases align to TRBD1. Germline V CDR1 and CDR2: MNHNS, SASEGT. V lost 6 bases and J lost 4; bases outside the gene matches: 6. The CDR3 is 14 amino acids. For the CDR3, the DNA is TGTGCCAGCAGAAGACAGGGGGGAACCTATGGCTACACCTTC. It codes for CASRRQGGTYGYTF.

CDR3 residues: CASSPTGLTEAFF. In DNA, the CDR3 is TGTGCCAGCAGCCCAACAGGTCTCACTGAAGCTTTCTTT. The rearrangement links TRBV7-3 to TRBJ1-1, with D possibly matching TRBD1 (5 bases). This CDR3 region has 13 residues. CDR1 and CDR2 (germline): SGHTA, FQGTGA. V dropped 5 bases and J dropped 4 bases, with 11 bases sitting between them. Full variable domain (outside the CDR3, taken from reference TRBV7-3 and TRBJ1-1): GAGVSQTPSNKVTEKGKYVELRCDPISGHTALYWYRQSLGQGPEFLIYFQGTGAADDSGLPNDRFFAVRPEGSVSTLKIQRTERGDSAVYLCASSPTGLTEAFFGQGTRLTVV.

A few counts support this clone. The chain joins TRBV19 to TRBJ2-5, with a possible D match to TRBD1 (6 bases). V was pared by 3 bases and J by 2 bases, with 7 bases between. The CDR3 is made up of 13 amino acids. Germline assignment: CDR1 LNHDA and CDR2 SQIVND (reference sequence). The CDR3 region has the DNA TGTGCCAGTAGTATCGACAGGCAAGAGACCCAGTACTTC. Its protein product is CASSIDRQETQYF.

The chain employs TRBV18 and TRBJ2-5; the match to TRBD1 covers 9 bases. The J segment lost 4 bases and the V segment lost 0 bases, leaving 9 bases of the junction unmatched. Germline CDR1 and CDR2: KGHSH and LQKENI. There are 17 residues in the CDR3. The CDR3 is CASSPPGQGFQGETQYF. As DNA, the CDR3 is TGTGCCAGCTCACCACCGGGACAGGGATTCCAGGGAGAGACCCAGTACTTC.

The CDR3 sequence: CAISGDTSGYTF. CDR3 bases: TGTGCCATCAGTGGCGACACCTCCGGCTACACCTTC. The chain uses TRBV10-3 and TRBJ1-2; D unresolved. CDR1 is ENHRY and CDR2 is SYGVKD in the germline V gene. Trimming cost V 4 bases and J 8 bases, with 11 bases left between them. This CDR3 contains 12 residues.

The chain combines TRBV6-1 with TRBJ2-2; 7 bases line up with TRBD2. Germline loops: CDR1 MNHNS, CDR2 SASEGT. The length of the CDR3 is 15 residues. V shed 4 bases and J 5 bases; nucleotides not matched to a gene: 7. The CDR3: CASSVGEAGTGELFF. The CDR3 coding sequence is TGTGCCAGCAGTGTGGGCGAAGCGGGGACCGGGGAGCTGTTTTTT.

The chain links TRBV5-1 to TRBJ1-1, with 7 bases fitting TRBD1. The junction had 7 bases not matched to a gene; V was cut back by 3 bases and J by 2 bases. The germline V gene has CDR1 SGHRS and CDR2 YFSETQ. The CDR3 is 15 residues long. CDR3 DNA: TGCGCCAGCAGCTCGAGTAGGGACAGAAACACTGAAGCTTTCTTT. It encodes CASSSSRDRNTEAFF.

The V gene is TRBV30, the J gene TRBJ1-6; TRBD1 might be the D (5 bases). Germline lookup yields CDR1 GTSNPN and CDR2 SVGIG (reference sequence). This CDR3 spans 15 amino acids. V gave up 4 bases and J gave up 0 bases, with 10 bases separating them. The CDR3 region has the DNA TGTGCCTGGAACGCGGGGGGCTCCTATAATTCACCCCTCCACTTT. This translates into CAWNAGGSYNSPLHF.

There are a few counts of this clone. The chain combines TRBV2 with TRBJ2-3; D perhaps matches TRBD2 (6 bases). Trimming took off 7 bases at V and 4 bases at J, with 15 bases between the two ends. CDR1 is SNHLY and CDR2 is FYNNEI in the germline V gene. This CDR3 region has 14 residues. The CDR3 region is CASKKGGAADTQYF. The CDR3 DNA follows: TGTGCCAGCAAAAAAGGAGGGGCGGCAGATACGCAGTATTTT.

In its sample, this clone was seen once. This chain uses TRBV7-9 with TRBJ2-5; weak D call: TRBD1 (6 bases). The CDR3 totals 12 residues. The V gene lost 3 bases and the J gene lost 5 bases, with 7 bases spanning the gap. Germline CDR1 is SEHNR and CDR2 is FQNEAQ (reference sequence). Here the CDR3 reads CASSFGGETQYF. The CDR3 DNA is TGTGCCAGCAGCTTTGGGGGCGAGACCCAGTACTTC.

The V call is TRBV30, the J call TRBJ2-4; 7 nucleotides match TRBD1. The V gene end was trimmed by 4 bases and the J gene end by 5 bases; junction bases not matched to a gene: 8. The CDR3 is 14 amino acids. Per the germline V gene, CDR1 is GTSNPN and CDR2 is SVGIG (reference sequence). CDR3 region: CAWTRAGTENIQYF. The CDR3 coding sequence is TGTGCCTGGACTAGGGCCGGGACAGAAAACATTCAGTACTTC.

The rearrangement joins TRBV6-1 to TRBJ2-4; D is unresolved. Germline CDR1 MNHNS, CDR2 SASEGT. The V end lost 3 bases, the J end lost 0 bases, and 15 bases lay between the germline ends. The CDR3 runs to 17 residues. Here the CDR3 reads CASSEDGRIVAKNIQYF. The CDR3 DNA reads TGTGCCAGCAGTGAGGACGGCCGGATAGTAGCCAAAAACATTCAGTACTTC.

The genes are TRBV5-1 and TRBJ1-2; D may be TRBD1 (6 bases). CDR1 is SGHRS, CDR2 YFSETQ, per germline. Trimming removed 1 base at V and 5 bases at J, with 15 bases between. This CDR3 is 15 amino acids long. The CDR3: CASSLRSPGEYGYTF. CDR3 bases: TGCGCCAGCAGCTTGCGGTCCCCAGGGGAGTATGGCTACACCTTC.

The V and J genes are TRBV30 and TRBJ2-1, with TRBD2 matching 8 bases. The V gene end was trimmed by 3 bases and the J gene end by 3 bases; junction bases not matched to a gene: 13. CDR1 GTSNPN and CDR2 SVGIG come from the germline V gene (reference sequence). This CDR3 is 17 amino acids long. The DNA of the CDR3 is TGTGCCTGGAGGGGAATAAAAGCGGGGGCCTACTACAATGAGCAGTTCTTC. It is translated as CAWRGIKAGAYYNEQFF.

The gene calls are TRBV5-1 and TRBJ2-1; 8 bases map to TRBD2. This CDR3 comprises 14 residues. Trimming at V came to 5 bases and at J to 5 bases, leaving 6 bases not matched to a gene. Germline-derived CDR1 and CDR2 are SGHRS and YFSETQ. CDR3 bases: TGCGCCAGCAGAATAGCGGGGAGGAACAATGAGCAGTTCTTC. This translates into CASRIAGRNNEQFF. The full variable domain, completed using reference TRBV5-1 and TRBJ2-1, is KAGVTQTPRYLIKTRGQQVTLSCSPISGHRSVSWYQQTPGQGLQFLFEYFSETQRNKGNFPGRFSGRQFSNSRSEMNVSTLELGDSALYLCASRIAGRNNEQFFGPGTRLTVL.

The chain has TRBV29-1 and TRBJ1-1, with TRBD1 as a possible D gene (6 bases). The germline CDR1 and CDR2 sequences are SQVTM and ANQGSEA. The V end was cut by 6 bases, the J end by 0 bases, with 11 bases between. This CDR3 is built from 13 residues. The CDR3 sequence: CSVATGLNTEAFF. As DNA, the CDR3 is TGCAGCGTCGCGACAGGACTGAACACTGAAGCTTTCTTT.

This clone came up a few times. The J gene is TRBJ2-2, the V gene TRBV11-3; D unresolved. With 0 bases removed from V and 1 base from J, the gap between germline ends came to 6 bases. Per germline, CDR1 SGHNT and CDR2 YENEEA. CDR3 length: 15 amino acids. CDR3 DNA sequence: TGTGCCAGCAGCTTAGATCGTAGGAACACCGGGGAGCTGTTTTTT. Translating it yields CASSLDRRNTGELFF.

The chain is built from TRBV9 and TRBJ1-1; D unclear. V lost 4 bases to trimming and J lost 3 bases, with 13 bases between them. The CDR3 totals 14 residues. Per germline, CDR1 SGDLS and CDR2 YYNGEE. The CDR3 coding sequence is TGTGCCAGCAGCCGGGCGTTTGGGTACACTGAAGCTTTCTTT. It specifies CASSRAFGYTEAFF.